The source of this T cell receptor beta chain is a study of response to subunit inactivated influenza vaccine. Study-wide findings and caveats: The authors offered the suggestion that each seasonal influenza vaccination recruits few new T cells.

Each CDR3 protein is one row after TCRdb ran MiXCR on the RT-PCR reads. The repertoire includes 500,000 to 650,000 distinct CDR3 sequences, 7.6% of them detected once, and 13% sits in the top ten. This clonotype was seen a handful of times. The antigen is not known. The V gene end was trimmed by 9 bases and the J gene end by 3 bases; junction bases not matched to a gene: 11. In germline, CDR1 is SGHTS, CDR2 YDEGEE. The CDR3 has 14 residues. This specimen was PBMCs from blood, taken less than 25 months after vaccination. The sequence was obtained from a man aged 50-75 years who received an inactivated influenza vaccine. The chain has TRBV5-8 and TRBJ1-1; 7 nucleotides agree with TRBD1. In DNA form, the CDR3 reads TGTGCCATCGCCACACAGGGGATGTACACTGAAGCTTTCTTT. Amino acids: CAIATQGMYTEAFF.